The rows below give T cell receptor beta chains drawn from one sample of a study of T cells in Graves' hyperthyroidism and ophthalmopathy. TCRdb itself ran the multiplex PCR reads through MiXCR, one entry per CDR3 protein. The sample consists of approximately 600,000 distinct CDR3 sequences, around 21% of them appearing once. Sequenced material: blood. All receptors come from a man younger than 45 with Graves' ophthalmopathy. CDR3s include the opening cysteine and the closing phenylalanine or tryptophan. The order of the fields is clone size, J gene, D gene, V gene, CDR3 protein, CDR3 DNA. A D gene is named only where the DNA matches it firmly. Only part of the rows carry a size: once, few, many, or a class if the clone is expanded.

>NA|TRBJ2-3|TRBD2|TRBV24-1
CATSFPGLAGDSHADTQYF
TGTGCCACCAGCTTCCCGGGACTAGCGGGAGATAGCCACGCAGATACGCAGTATTTT
>NA|TRBJ1-5|NA|TRBV4-3
CASSQAIGGPYSNQPQHF
TGCGCCAGCAGCCAGGCTATCGGGGGACCGTATAGCAATCAGCCCCAGCATTTT
>few|TRBJ2-1|TRBD2|TRBV9
CASSVTSGASYNEQFF
TGTGCCAGCAGCGTAACTAGCGGGGCCTCCTACAATGAGCAGTTCTTC
>many|TRBJ1-1|NA|TRBV28
CASSTGAGYGAFF
TGTGCCAGCAGCACCGGGGCAGGGTATGGAGCTTTCTTT
>NA|TRBJ1-1|NA|TRBV29-1
CSASTVSTEAFF
TGCAGCGCCTCGACAGTTTCCACTGAAGCTTTCTTT
>NA|TRBJ1-2|NA|TRBV12-3/TRBV12-4
CASTLLGASDYGYTF
TGTGCCAGCACCCTATTGGGGGCATCGGACTATGGCTACACCTTC
>NA|TRBJ2-1|NA|TRBV5-6
CASSFPPATVPYNEQFF
TGTGCCAGCAGTTTCCCCCCCGCGACAGTCCCCTACAATGAGCAGTTCTTC
>NA|TRBJ2-5|NA|TRBV7-2
CASSLEHGSTGRGETQYF
TGTGCCAGCAGCTTAGAACACGGATCCACAGGGAGGGGAGAGACCCAGTACTTC
>many|TRBJ1-2|TRBD1|TRBV30
CAWNRDRPYGYTF
TGTGCCTGGAATCGGGACAGGCCCTATGGCTACACCTTC
>many|TRBJ2-7|NA|TRBV11-2
CASRPGRTYEQYF
TGTGCCAGCAGGCCGGGCCGGACCTACGAGCAGTACTTC
>few|TRBJ2-6|NA|TRBV11-2
CASSQGDTGANVLTF
TGTGCCAGCAGCCAAGGAGACACTGGGGCCAACGTCCTGACTTTC
>NA|TRBJ2-3|TRBD2|TRBV24-1
CATSLTGTTIDTQYF
TGTGCCACCAGCCTCACCGGGACTACTATCGATACGCAGTATTTT
>NA|TRBJ2-2|NA|TRBV19
CASAGLNAGELFF
TGTGCCAGCGCGGGCCTGAACGCCGGGGAGCTGTTTTTT
>NA|TRBJ1-6|NA|TRBV27
CASSTTGWNSPLHF
TGTGCCAGCAGTACGACAGGCTGGAATTCACCCCTCCACTTT
>few|TRBJ1-1|NA|TRBV20-1
CSARARHNLNTEAFF
TGCAGTGCTAGGGCCCGACATAACCTGAACACTGAAGCTTTCTTT